This T cell receptor (beta chain) was recorded in a study of chemoradiotherapy in HPV16-positive cancers. As concerns this clone: The antigen is not known.

The method was immunoSEQ multiplex PCR; TCRdb's version includes in-frame clones alone and lacks a portion of them. The table shows fewer than 20,000 clones, with around three quarters occurring only once. Findings and limits, study-wide: HPV-specific T cells were functionally defined from only a couple of HPV16-positive patients. Candidate HPV-specific clones and E7-related TCR motifs grew in tumor during treatment.

The sequences come from tumor tissue, collected from a patient who underwent chemoradiotherapy. This receptor was obtained from a human donor with HPV-associated anogenital cancer.

The CDR3 region is CASKSTGTEQETQYF. The DNA of the CDR3 is TGTGCCAGCAAATCTACCGGGACAGAACAAGAGACCCAGTACTTC. The chain has TRBV11-2 and TRBJ2-5; 7 positions match TRBD1. Germline V CDR1 and CDR2: SGHAT, FQNNGV. With 7 bases clipped from V and 2 bases from J, the junction kept 10 bases outside the gene matches. The CDR3 is 15 residues long.